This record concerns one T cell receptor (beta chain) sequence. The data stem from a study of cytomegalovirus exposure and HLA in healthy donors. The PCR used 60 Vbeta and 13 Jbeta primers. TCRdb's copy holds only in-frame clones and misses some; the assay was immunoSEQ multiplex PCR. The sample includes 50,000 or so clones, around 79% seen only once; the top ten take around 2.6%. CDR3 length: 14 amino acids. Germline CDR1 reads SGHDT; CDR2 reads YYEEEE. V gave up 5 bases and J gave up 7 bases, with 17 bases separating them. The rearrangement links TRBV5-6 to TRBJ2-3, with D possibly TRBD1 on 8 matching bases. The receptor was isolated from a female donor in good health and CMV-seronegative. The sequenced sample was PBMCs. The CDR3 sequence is CASRGGTGWHTQYF. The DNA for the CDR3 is TGTGCCAGCAGGGGGGGGACAGGTTGGCATACGCAGTATTTT.